The next 28 T cell receptor beta chains were all read from a single sample in a study of Ad26.COV2.S vaccination and SARS-CoV-2 variants. Treatment: about 20 received Ad26.COV2.S at low or high dose, single or two shots; roughly 5 received placebo; per-sample allocation not given. Repertoires come from day 63 after the first vaccine or placebo injection. Profiled with immunoSEQ multiplex PCR; TCRdb holds only in-frame clones, not every one. The sample has about 680,000 clones; 89% are singletons. The source was peripheral blood, collected in a trial of Ad26.COV2.S vaccine versus placebo. These receptors were obtained from a person aged 18-65 years who received the Ad26.COV2.S COVID-19 vaccine or a placebo.

A note on this clone: The sample holds other DNA sequences that translate to the same CDR3. J is TRBJ1-5 and V is TRBV6-5, with a tentative D call TRBD1 (5 bases). Germline loops: CDR1 MNHEY, CDR2 SVGAGI. The CDR3 runs 14 residues. V dropped 4 bases and J dropped 0 bases, with 7 bases sitting between them. The CDR3: CASSSQGSNQPQHF. DNA of the CDR3: TGTGCCAGCAGTTCCCAGGGTAGCAATCAGCCCCAGCATTTT.

In its sample, this clone was seen once. The rearrangement uses TRBV11-2 and TRBJ2-3; D is undetermined. V lost 1 base and J 0 bases, leaving 5 bases between the germline ends. Per germline, CDR1 SGHAT and CDR2 FQNNGV. The CDR3 is 14 amino acids. CDR3 amino acids: CASSLGYSTDTQYF. The CDR3 nucleotides read TGTGCCAGCAGCTTAGGATATAGCACAGATACGCAGTATTTT.

The gene calls are TRBV19 and TRBJ2-1, with D possibly TRBD1 on 6 matching bases. The CDR3 runs to 12 residues. V lost 5 bases to trimming and J lost 11 bases, with 13 bases between them. Germline loops: CDR1 LNHDA, CDR2 SQIVND (reference sequence). This CDR3 is CASSYRDNQQFF. Written as DNA, the CDR3 is TGTGCCAGTAGTTACCGGGACAACCAGCAGTTCTTC.

V and J are TRBV18 and TRBJ2-7; D gene uncertain. The CDR3 is made up of 12 amino acids. Trimming removed 6 bases from V and 3 bases from J, with 9 bases in between. Per the germline V gene, CDR1 is KGHSH and CDR2 is LQKENI. The CDR3 loop is CASSRQDYEQYF. The CDR3 nucleotides read TGTGCCAGCTCTCGACAAGACTACGAGCAGTACTTC.

V is TRBV19 and J is TRBJ2-2; TRBD2 matches 7 bases. This CDR3 has 15 residues. Germline V gene lookup returns CDR1 LNHDA and CDR2 SQIVND (reference sequence). Trimming removed 3 bases from V and 4 bases from J; junction bases left unmatched: 5. The CDR3 sequence: CASSMGGSSTGELFF. DNA for the CDR3: TGTGCCAGTAGTATGGGCGGGAGTTCCACCGGGGAGCTGTTTTTT.

The rearrangement links TRBV9 to TRBJ2-7; 7 positions agree with TRBD1. CDR1 and CDR2 from the germline V gene are SGDLS and YYNGEE. After removal of 0 bases from V and 4 bases from J, the junction contained 4 bases not matched to a gene. This CDR3 region has 14 residues. CDR3 sequence reads: CASSVAPQGYEQYF. CDR3 DNA: TGTGCCAGCAGCGTAGCCCCACAGGGGTACGAGCAGTACTTC.

V usage is TRBV30 and J usage is TRBJ2-3, with D perhaps TRBD1 (5 bases). The CDR3 is 12 amino acids. Deletions cut 7 bases from V and 0 bases from J, with 8 bases between. Germline assignment: CDR1 GTSNPN and CDR2 SVGIG (reference sequence). The CDR3 nucleotides are TGTGCCTTCAGGGTTAGCACAGATACGCAGTATTTT. Protein sequence: CAFRVSTDTQYF.

V and J are TRBV7-9 and TRBJ1-4; D is ambiguous. CDR1 and CDR2 (germline): SEHNR, FQNEAQ (reference sequence). Trimming took off 5 bases at V and 2 bases at J, with 9 bases between the two ends. This CDR3 spans 14 amino acids. The CDR3 is CASSERSTNEKLFF. CDR3 coding DNA: TGTGCCAGCAGCGAGAGATCCACTAATGAAAAACTGTTTTTT.

The chain carries TRBV24-1 and TRBJ2-1, with a possible D match to TRBD2 (5 bases). V dropped 7 bases and J dropped 0 bases, with 12 bases sitting between them. Per the germline V gene, CDR1 is KGHDR and CDR2 is SFDVKD. This CDR3 spans 15 amino acids. The chain's CDR3 is CATSGTSSSYNEQFF. The DNA for the CDR3 is TGTGCCACCAGCGGTACTAGTTCCTCCTACAATGAGCAGTTCTTC.

V and J are TRBV19 and TRBJ2-2; 11 bases map to TRBD2. V dropped 2 bases and J dropped 6; count of bases not matched to a gene: 5. Germline CDR1 reads LNHDA; CDR2 reads SQIVND (reference sequence). CDR3 length equals 16 residues. The CDR3, as DNA: TGTGCCAGTAGTATAAGTACGGGACTAGCGGCCGGGGAGCTGTTTTTT. It encodes CASSISTGLAAGELFF.

The rearrangement links TRBV27 to TRBJ2-1; 7 nucleotides align to TRBD1. There are 16 residues in the CDR3. Germline CDR1 reads MNHEY; CDR2 reads SMNVEV (reference sequence). V shed 2 bases and J 7 bases; nucleotides not matched to a gene: 11. The CDR3 DNA reads TGTGCCAGCAGTTTACACGGACAGGCGGGTGTTAATGAGCAGTTCTTC. It codes for CASSLHGQAGVNEQFF.

CDR3 DNA: TGCGCCAGCAGCCAAGATCTCGGGGGCGGGAGTCAGCCCCAGCATTTT. It translates to CASSQDLGGGSQPQHF. The chain is built from TRBV4-3 and TRBJ1-5; D might be TRBD1 (6 bases). Trimming stripped 0 bases from V and 6 bases from J, with 15 bases between. This CDR3 is built from 16 residues. From germline, CDR1 is LGHNA and CDR2 YSLEER.

The chain carries TRBV4-2 and TRBJ1-5; D uncertain. V dropped 0 bases and J dropped 0 bases, with 6 bases sitting between them. Germline V gene data show CDR1 as LGHNA and CDR2 as YNFKEQ. The CDR3 covers 15 residues. Here the CDR3 reads CASSQERYSNQPQHF. CDR3 DNA: TGTGCCAGCAGCCAAGAAAGATATAGCAATCAGCCCCAGCATTTT.

The rearrangement joins TRBV7-8 to TRBJ2-7; no clear D gene. Germline V lookup: CDR1 SGHVS, CDR2 FQNEAQ. Trimming left V 5 bases short and J 2 bases short, with 10 bases between. The CDR3 runs to 13 residues. The CDR3 nucleotides are TGTGCCAGCAGCCCCACATCCCCCTACGAGCAGTACTTC. Its translation is CASSPTSPYEQYF.

V gene TRBV5-6 combines with J gene TRBJ1-5; D is undetermined. V was cut by 3 bases and J by 5 bases, with 18 bases left in between. The CDR3 totals 16 residues. Per germline, CDR1 SGHDT and CDR2 YYEEEE. CDR3 bases: TGTGCCAGCAGCTACCGGCCCTCGAGGGTGGATCAGCCCCAGCATTTT. It yields the protein CASSYRPSRVDQPQHF.

The chain joins TRBV30 to TRBJ1-1; D is possibly TRBD1 (5 bases). CDR1 is GTSNPN and CDR2 is SVGIG in the germline V gene (reference sequence). Trimming removed 3 bases from V and 7 bases from J, with 12 bases in between. The CDR3 runs to 12 residues. CDR3 sequence: CAWRMGLDEAFF. CDR3 nucleotide sequence: TGTGCCTGGAGGATGGGACTTGATGAAGCTTTCTTT.

The chain joins TRBV4-2 to TRBJ2-7, with D possibly TRBD2 on 6 matching bases. This CDR3 spans 16 amino acids. The germline gives CDR1 LGHNA, CDR2 YNFKEQ. V dropped 0 bases and J dropped 0 bases, with 12 bases sitting between them. CDR3 residues: CASSQEGGPSSYEQYF. CDR3 in DNA: TGTGCCAGCAGCCAAGAGGGGGGTCCAAGCTCCTACGAGCAGTACTTC.

CDR3 sequence: CASSLGEGGYREQYF. Here the CDR3 DNA reads TGCGCCAGCAGCTTAGGAGAGGGGGGATATCGGGAGCAGTACTTC. The chain links TRBV5-1 to TRBJ2-7; possibly TRBD1 or TRBD2 for D (6 bases each). Germline CDR1 is SGHRS and CDR2 is YFSETQ. With 2 bases removed from V and 7 bases from J, the gap between germline ends came to 19 bases. CDR3 length: 15 residues.

The chain carries TRBV5-1 and TRBJ1-6; 9 bases are shared with TRBD1. Germline V lookup: CDR1 SGHRS, CDR2 YFSETQ. Trimming at V came to 2 bases and at J to 7 bases, leaving 7 bases not matched to a gene. The CDR3 runs to 16 residues. The CDR3 DNA reads TGCGCCAGCAGCTTCCAACAGGGGGCTGGGAATTCACCCCTCCACTTT. Protein product: CASSFQQGAGNSPLHF.

J is TRBJ1-4 and V is TRBV6-1; no clear D. The V gene's germline CDR1 is MNHNS and CDR2 SASEGT. V was cut by 3 bases and J by 5 bases, with 10 bases left in between. CDR3 size: 14 residues. CDR3 nucleotide sequence: TGTGCCAGCAGTGATGGTCGGAGCAATGAAAAACTGTTTTTT. Its translation is CASSDGRSNEKLFF.

The CDR3 DNA follows: TGTGCCACCAGCAGAGGACAAAATAGCAATCAGCCCCAGCATTTT. This encodes CATSRGQNSNQPQHF. The chain combines TRBV15 with TRBJ1-5; no clear D. Looked up from germline, CDR1 is LNHNV and CDR2 is YYDKDF (reference sequence). The ends were cut back, 1 base at V and 0 bases at J, with 7 bases in the middle. The CDR3 is made up of 15 amino acids.

The chain employs TRBV9 and TRBJ2-7, with 7 bases that match TRBD2. Germline V lookup: CDR1 SGDLS, CDR2 YYNGEE. The trim removed 2 bases at V and 2 bases at J, leaving 7 bases unmatched. CDR3 size: 15 residues. CDR3 protein: CASSVSGAPTYEQYF. The DNA for the CDR3 is TGTGCCAGCAGCGTGAGCGGGGCCCCTACCTACGAGCAGTACTTC.

This sequence joins TRBV7-8 and TRBJ1-2; D call uncertain. This CDR3 is built from 13 residues. The ends were cut back, 2 bases at V and 4 bases at J, with 8 bases in the middle. CDR1 SGHVS and CDR2 FQNEAQ come from the germline V gene. Written as DNA, the CDR3 is TGTGCCAGCAGCTTAACACAGCTCTATGGCTACACCTTC. Translation: CASSLTQLYGYTF. The full variable domain, with the rest looked up from reference TRBV7-8 and TRBJ1-2, is GAGVSQSPRYKVAKRGQDVALRCDPISGHVSLFWYQQALGQGPEFLTYFQNEAQLDKSGLPSDRFFAERPEGSVSTLKIQRTQQEDSAVYLCASSLTQLYGYTFGSGTRLTVV.

This sequence joins TRBV11-2 and TRBJ2-2; weak D call: TRBD1 (5 bases). Trimming cost V 5 bases and J 7 bases, with 11 bases left between them. This CDR3 has 13 residues. Germline values: CDR1 SGHAT, CDR2 FQNNGV. The CDR3 sequence is CASSTQGGGELFF. DNA for the CDR3: TGTGCCAGCAGCACCCAGGGTGGCGGGGAGCTGTTTTTT.

The V call is TRBV19, the J call TRBJ2-7, with TRBD2 identical over 7 bases. Germline V gene lookup returns CDR1 LNHDA and CDR2 SQIVND (reference sequence). This CDR3 is 16 amino acids long. The V segment lost 5 bases and the J segment 3 bases; nucleotides outside the gene matches: 13. The CDR3 sequence: CASSVGTTSWFYEQYF. CDR3 DNA sequence: TGTGCCAGTAGTGTAGGGACTACTAGCTGGTTCTACGAGCAGTACTTC.

V gene TRBV7-9 combines with J gene TRBJ1-1; D is possibly TRBD1 (6 bases). Germline V CDR1 and CDR2: SEHNR, FQNEAQ (reference sequence). Trimming removed 5 bases from V and 1 base from J, with 11 bases in between. The CDR3 extends over 14 amino acids. As DNA, the CDR3 is TGTGCCAGCAGCAAAATACAGGGGAACACTGAAGCTTTCTTT. The encoded protein is CASSKIQGNTEAFF.

This clone appeared once. CDR3 sequence: CASTPGGAGGETQYF. The CDR3 nucleotides read TGTGCCAGCACTCCAGGCGGGGCCGGAGGGGAGACCCAGTACTTC. The rearrangement joins TRBV27 to TRBJ2-5, with D perhaps matching TRBD2 (6 bases). V gave up 7 bases and J gave up 5 bases, with 20 bases separating them. The CDR3 runs to 15 residues. CDR1 is MNHEY, CDR2 SMNVEV, per germline (reference sequence).

This CDR3 is CASSMVGLASYNEQFF. In DNA form, the CDR3 reads TGTGCCAGTAGTATGGTTGGACTAGCGTCCTACAATGAGCAGTTCTTC. The gene calls are TRBV19 and TRBJ2-1; 9 bases align to TRBD2. The CDR3 contains 16 residues. The trim removed 3 bases at V and 1 base at J, leaving 4 bases unmatched. From germline, CDR1 is LNHDA and CDR2 SQIVND (reference sequence). The entire variable domain, with the rest obtained from reference TRBV19 and TRBJ2-1, is as follows: DGGITQSPKYLFRKEGQNVTLSCEQNLNHDAMYWYRQDPGQGLRLIYYSQIVNDFQKGDIAEGYSVSREKKESFPLTVTSAQKNPTAFYLCASSMVGLASYNEQFFGPGTRLTVL.